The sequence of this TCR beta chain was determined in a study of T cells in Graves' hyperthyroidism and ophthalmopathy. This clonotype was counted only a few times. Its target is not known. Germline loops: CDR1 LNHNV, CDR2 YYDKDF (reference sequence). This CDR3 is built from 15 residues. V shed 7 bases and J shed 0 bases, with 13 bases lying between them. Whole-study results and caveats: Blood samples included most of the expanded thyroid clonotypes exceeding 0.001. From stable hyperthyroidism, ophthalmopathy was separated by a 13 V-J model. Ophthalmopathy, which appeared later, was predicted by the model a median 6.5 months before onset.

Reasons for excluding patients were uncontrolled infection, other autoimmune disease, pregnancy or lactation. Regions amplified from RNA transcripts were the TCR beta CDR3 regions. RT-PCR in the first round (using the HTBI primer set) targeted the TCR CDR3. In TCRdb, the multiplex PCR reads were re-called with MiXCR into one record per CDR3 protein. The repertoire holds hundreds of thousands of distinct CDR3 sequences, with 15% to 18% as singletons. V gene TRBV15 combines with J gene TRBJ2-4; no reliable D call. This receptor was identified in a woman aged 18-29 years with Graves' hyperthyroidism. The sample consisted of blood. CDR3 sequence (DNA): TGTGCCACCACCGGGTCCTATTTAGCCAAAAACATTCAGTACTTC. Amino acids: CATTGSYLAKNIQYF.